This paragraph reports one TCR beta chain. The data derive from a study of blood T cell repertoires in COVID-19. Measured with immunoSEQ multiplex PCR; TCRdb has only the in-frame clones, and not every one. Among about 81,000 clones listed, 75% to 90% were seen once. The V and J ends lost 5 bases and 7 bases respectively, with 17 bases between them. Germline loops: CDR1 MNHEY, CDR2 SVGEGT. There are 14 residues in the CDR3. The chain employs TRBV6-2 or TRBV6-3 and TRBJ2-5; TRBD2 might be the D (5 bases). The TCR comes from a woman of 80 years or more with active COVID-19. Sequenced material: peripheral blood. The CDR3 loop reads CASSPTGGPGTQYF. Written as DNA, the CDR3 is TGTGCCAGCAGTCCAACGGGCGGGCCCGGGACCCAGTACTTC.